The 31 T cell receptor beta chains below were found in one sample sequenced in a study of response to subunit inactivated influenza vaccine. TCRdb recomputed calls from the RT-PCR reads with MiXCR, one row per CDR3 protein. The sample has under 200,000 distinct CDR3 sequences; about an eighth are singletons. This same sample was also part of a study on T cells expressing NK-cell markers. That investigation notes: Template switching by 5'RACE with UMIs generated the TCR beta cDNA.

The material sequenced was CD8+ T cells sorted from PBMCs, taken 11 to 12 days after vaccination. The receptors derive from a man aged 50 to 60 who received an inactivated influenza vaccine.

This chain connects TRBV7-6 to TRBJ2-2; D remains unclear. V lost 0 bases and J 2 bases, leaving 4 bases between the germline ends. The germline gives CDR1 SGHVS, CDR2 FNYEAQ. This CDR3 comprises 14 residues. Written as DNA, the CDR3 is TGTGCCAGCAGCTTAGCTTTAAACACCGGGGAGCTGTTTTTT. Translating it yields CASSLALNTGELFF. The full variable domain, in which reference TRBV7-6 and TRBJ2-2 provide the parts outside the CDR3, is GAGVSQSPRYKVTKRGQDVALRCDPISGHVSLYWYRQALGQGPEFLTYFNYEAQQDKSGLPNDRFSAERPEGSISTLTIQRTEQRDSAMYRCASSLALNTGELFFGEGSRLTVL.

The chain links TRBV20-1 to TRBJ2-7, with D possibly being TRBD2 (7 bases). V was clipped by 6 bases and J by 4 bases, with 10 bases between them. From germline, CDR1 is DFQATT and CDR2 SNEGSKA (reference sequence). The CDR3 loop spans 11 amino acids. CDR3 DNA sequence: TGCAGTGCGAGGGGGGGTTACGAGCAGTACTTC. Protein: CSARGGYEQYF.

This clonotype has a handful of counts. The chain joins TRBV30 to TRBJ1-6, with D possibly matching TRBD1 (5 bases). With 2 bases removed from V and 10 bases from J, the gap between germline ends came to 15 bases. The germline V gene encodes CDR1 GTSNPN and CDR2 SVGIG (reference sequence). This CDR3 spans 14 amino acids. In nucleotides, the CDR3 is TGTGCCTGGAGTCAGGGTCCGGCGACATCACCCCTCCACTTT. Its translation: CAWSQGPATSPLHF.

This clonotype was seen ten or more times. V and J are TRBV7-8 and TRBJ1-4, with D tentatively TRBD1 (5 bases). This CDR3 is 13 amino acids long. Germline V gene sequence: CDR1 SGHVS, CDR2 FQNEAQ. Trimming removed 7 bases from V and 3 bases from J, with 9 bases in between. CDR3 sequence: CASTGTPNEKLFF. CDR3 nucleotide sequence: TGTGCCAGCACCGGGACTCCTAATGAAAAACTGTTTTTT.

As concerns this clonotype: At one boundary the junction diverges from the germline segment, which might be a read error. CDR3 amino acids: CAGSQDKYPSYEQYF. CDR3 in DNA: TGCGCCGGCAGCCAAGATAAGTATCCCTCCTACGAGCAGTACTTC. This sequence joins TRBV4-1 and TRBJ2-7; D unresolved. The germline gives CDR1 MGHRA, CDR2 YSYEKL. This CDR3 spans 15 amino acids.

The chain is built from TRBV27 and TRBJ1-6; the D is unclear. The V gene's germline CDR1 is MNHEY and CDR2 SMNVEV (reference sequence). Between the trimmed V and J ends, which lost 0 bases and 9 bases, there was a span of 6 bases. This CDR3 has 13 amino acids. This CDR3 is CASSLSGSSPLHF. The CDR3 DNA follows: TGTGCCAGCAGTTTATCAGGCAGTTCACCCCTCCACTTT.

This clonotype was detected many times. The V and J genes are TRBV5-1 and TRBJ2-7; 8 nucleotides match TRBD1. Germline V gene data show CDR1 as SGHRS and CDR2 as YFSETQ. J gave up 3 bases and V 5 bases, and 7 bases lay outside the gene matches. The CDR3 runs 14 residues. The CDR3: CASSPDRGGYEQYF. CDR3 nucleotides: TGCGCCAGCAGTCCTGACAGGGGAGGCTACGAGCAGTACTTC.

This clonotype was counted a few times. For the CDR3, the DNA is TGTGCCAGCAGCCGAGGAACGGACAGCTCCTACGAGCAGTACTTC. Translated, it gives CASSRGTDSSYEQYF. The chain recombines TRBV3-1 with TRBJ2-7; perhaps TRBD1 as D (6 bases). This CDR3 region has 15 residues. V lost 4 bases to trimming and J lost 0 bases, with 13 bases between them. Germline V lookup: CDR1 LGHDT, CDR2 YNNKEL (reference sequence).

V is TRBV5-1 and J is TRBJ1-1; 10 bases agree with TRBD1. The V gene end was trimmed by 7 bases and the J gene end by 1 base; junction bases not matched to a gene: 7. Germline V gives CDR1 SGHRS, CDR2 YFSETQ. CDR3 size: 15 residues. CDR3 in amino acids: CASRQGASPNTEAFF. Written as DNA, the CDR3 is TGCGCCAGCCGACAGGGGGCGTCGCCGAACACTGAAGCTTTCTTT. The full variable domain, in which reference TRBV5-1 and TRBJ1-1 provide the parts outside the CDR3, is KAGVTQTPRYLIKTRGQQVTLSCSPISGHRSVSWYQQTPGQGLQFLFEYFSETQRNKGNFPGRFSGRQFSNSRSEMNVSTLELGDSALYLCASRQGASPNTEAFFGQGTRLTVV.

This clonotype turned up a few times. The V gene is TRBV15, the J gene TRBJ1-5; D may be TRBD1 (6 bases). Germline CDR1 and CDR2: LNHNV and YYDKDF (reference sequence). Trimming took off 5 bases at V and 0 bases at J, with 11 bases between the two ends. This CDR3 comprises 15 residues. The CDR3 protein is CATSVTGTSNQPQHF. The CDR3 DNA reads as TGTGCCACCAGCGTTACAGGGACTAGCAATCAGCCCCAGCATTTT.

There are many counts of this clonotype. V and J are TRBV7-2 and TRBJ2-1, with TRBD2 matching 10 bases. The CDR3 runs to 15 residues. Trimming at V came to 6 bases and at J to 7 bases, leaving 9 bases not matched to a gene. The V gene's germline CDR1 is SGHTA and CDR2 FQGNSA. Here the CDR3 DNA reads TGTGCCAGCAGTTCTAGCGGGAGTGTATGGAATGAGCAGTTCTTC. This codes for CASSSSGSVWNEQFF.

V and J are TRBV6-6 and TRBJ1-1; weak D call: TRBD1 (6 bases). Germline CDR1 reads MNHNY; CDR2 reads SVGAGI (reference sequence). Deletions cut 6 bases from V and 3 bases from J, with 11 bases between. CDR3 length: 13 residues. DNA for the CDR3: TGTGCCAGCAGACCTAACAGGGACACTGAAGCTTTCTTT. Its translation is CASRPNRDTEAFF.

Only a few counts were recorded for this clonotype. The chain is built from TRBV9 and TRBJ2-2; 11 nucleotides align to TRBD2. The CDR3 is 15 amino acids. V lost 4 bases to trimming and J lost 5 bases; unmatched junction nucleotides: 4. The V gene's germline CDR1 is SGDLS and CDR2 YYNGEE. The CDR3 loop reads CASSYSGGETGELFF. The CDR3 DNA reads as TGTGCCAGCAGCTATAGCGGGGGGGAAACCGGGGAGCTGTTTTTT.

This clonotype was recorded at least ten times. The J gene is TRBJ2-7, the V gene TRBV10-3; possibly TRBD1 for D (5 bases). Trimming took 2 bases from V and 5 from J, leaving 10 bases between them. Germline values: CDR1 ENHRY, CDR2 SYGVKD. CDR3 length: 13 amino acids. The CDR3 coding sequence is TGTGCCATCAGTGAGACAGGCCCCAACGAGCAGTACTTC. The encoded protein is CAISETGPNEQYF.

This clonotype was counted between two and nine times. The chain links TRBV4-3 to TRBJ1-2; possibly TRBD1 for D (5 bases). Looked up from germline, CDR1 is LGHNA and CDR2 is YSLEER. The CDR3 has 14 amino acids. V lost 2 bases and J lost 2, with 9 bases in between. CDR3 DNA: TGCGCCAGCAGCCAATCCGCAGGGAACTATGGCTACACCTTC. It yields the protein CASSQSAGNYGYTF.

This clonotype was detected only a few times. The V call is TRBV13, the J call TRBJ1-1; 10 nucleotides match TRBD1. Germline CDR1 reads PRHDT; CDR2 reads FYEKMQ (reference sequence). Trimming removed 7 bases from V and 3 bases from J; junction bases left unmatched: 8. The CDR3 extends over 15 amino acids. The CDR3 region has the DNA TGTGCCAGCACCCAATCGGGGACAGGGGACACTGAAGCTTTCTTT. Translating gives CASTQSGTGDTEAFF.

Only a few counts were recorded for this clonotype. V gene TRBV6-2 or TRBV6-3 combines with J gene TRBJ1-2; no reliable D call. The ends were cut back, 3 bases at V and 3 bases at J, with 8 bases in the middle. CDR3 length equals 13 residues. Germline CDR1 and CDR2: MNHEY and SVGEGT. This CDR3 reads CASSYGGYYGYTF. CDR3 nucleotide sequence: TGTGCCAGCAGTTATGGAGGATACTATGGCTACACCTTC.

The sample holds a few counts of this clonotype. V is TRBV5-1 and J is TRBJ2-7, with TRBD1 matching over 8 bases. CDR1 SGHRS and CDR2 YFSETQ come from the germline V gene. J was trimmed by 6 bases and V by 4 bases; bases with no gene match: 12. The CDR3 totals 15 residues. CDR3 in DNA: TGCGCCAGCAGCGAAGCCGAGGACAGGGTGGGCGAGCAGTACTTC. The encoded protein is CASSEAEDRVGEQYF.

This clonotype was detected a few times. The chain couples TRBV20-1 to TRBJ1-1; the D is unclear. Trimming removed 5 bases at V and 8 bases at J, with 21 bases between. This CDR3 comprises 14 residues. CDR1 is DFQATT, CDR2 SNEGSKA, per germline (reference sequence). The CDR3, as DNA: TGCAGTGCTGAGATCGGGCCCCGCGTTGCCGAAGCTTTCTTT. Translation gives CSAEIGPRVAEAFF.

CDR3 DNA sequence: TGTGCCATCAGTGAGGCCCACAATGAGCAGTTCTTC. Translating gives CAISEAHNEQFF. The V call is TRBV10-3, the J call TRBJ2-1; D gene unclear. The germline V and J ends were trimmed by 2 bases and 5 bases, with 4 bases remaining between them. CDR1 is ENHRY, CDR2 SYGVKD, per germline. This CDR3 region has 12 residues.

This clonotype was picked up a small number of times. The rearrangement joins TRBV5-1 to TRBJ2-1; D gene uncertain. The CDR3 runs to 11 residues. Looked up from germline, CDR1 is SGHRS and CDR2 is YFSETQ. The V end was cut by 5 bases, the J end by 5 bases, with 5 bases between. Written as DNA, the CDR3 is TGCGCCAGCAGTCAAGACAATGAGCAGTTCTTC. It translates to CASSQDNEQFF.

J is TRBJ1-5 and V is TRBV13; no clear D gene. The ends were cut back, 0 bases at V and 0 bases at J, with 9 bases in the middle. In germline, CDR1 is PRHDT, CDR2 FYEKMQ (reference sequence). The CDR3 has 16 amino acids. In DNA form, the CDR3 reads TGTGCCAGCAGCTTAGGTGGGCTCTATAGCAATCAGCCCCAGCATTTT. Its protein product is CASSLGGLYSNQPQHF. The complete variable domain, with remaining parts taken from reference TRBV13 and TRBJ1-5, reads AAGVIQSPRHLIKEKRETATLKCYPIPRHDTVYWYQQGPGQDPQFLISFYEKMQSDKGSIPDRFSAQQFSDYHSELNMSSLELGDSALYFCASSLGGLYSNQPQHFGDGTRLSIL.

The V and J genes are TRBV7-9 and TRBJ1-4; D is perhaps TRBD1 (6 bases). Deletions cut 3 bases from V and 5 bases from J, with 7 bases between. Germline values: CDR1 SEHNR, CDR2 FQNEAQ (reference sequence). The CDR3 extends over 13 amino acids. In nucleotides, the CDR3 is TGTGCCAGCAGCTTCGGACAGAATGAAAAACTGTTTTTT. It yields the protein CASSFGQNEKLFF.

In its sample, this clonotype ranks as medium-sized. The rearrangement links TRBV15 to TRBJ2-5, with 11 bases matching TRBD2. The CDR3 runs 15 residues. The V and J ends lost 5 bases and 0 bases, in that order; junction bases with no gene match: 2. Germline V gene lookup returns CDR1 LNHNV and CDR2 YYDKDF (reference sequence). The CDR3: CATSSGLADQETQYF. The CDR3, as DNA: TGTGCCACCAGCTCGGGACTAGCGGACCAAGAGACCCAGTACTTC.

V gene TRBV19 combines with J gene TRBJ1-3; D is unresolved. V shed 5 bases and J shed 1 base, with 12 bases lying between them. The length of the CDR3 is 15 residues. From germline, CDR1 is LNHDA and CDR2 SQIVND (reference sequence). DNA of the CDR3: TGTGCCAGTAGTTCTGGCACCTCTTCTGGAAACACCATATATTTT. This sequence encodes CASSSGTSSGNTIYF.

This clonotype was seen a few times. The rearrangement links TRBV7-9 to TRBJ2-1; possibly TRBD1 for D (6 bases). This CDR3 is built from 14 residues. The ends were cut back, 5 bases at V and 6 bases at J, with 14 bases in the middle. Per the germline V gene, CDR1 is SEHNR and CDR2 is FQNEAQ (reference sequence). The DNA of the CDR3 is TGTGCCAGCAGCCGAGGACAGCCACCCAATGAGCAGTTCTTC. It specifies CASSRGQPPNEQFF. Full variable domain (remainder filled in from reference TRBV7-9 and TRBJ2-1): DTGVSQNPRHKITKRGQNVTFRCDPISEHNRLYWYRQTLGQGPEFLTYFQNEAQLEKSRLLSDRFSAERPKGSFSTLEIQRTEQGDSAMYLCASSRGQPPNEQFFGPGTRLTVL.

CDR3 amino acids: CASGDRNYEQYF. The CDR3 DNA is TGTGCCAGCGGGGACCGAAACTACGAGCAGTACTTC. The rearrangement joins TRBV6-5 to TRBJ2-7, with D perhaps given as TRBD1 or TRBD2 (5 bases each). Trimming removed 8 bases from V and 3 bases from J, with 11 bases in between. The CDR3 spans 12 residues. CDR1 MNHEY and CDR2 SVGAGI come from the germline V gene.

This clonotype occurred a few times. The CDR3 DNA reads as TGCAGTGCTCGAGCGGTGGGGTCCACAGATACGCAGTATTTT. Its translation: CSARAVGSTDTQYF. The rearrangement joins TRBV20-1 to TRBJ2-3; a possible D gene is TRBD2 (5 bases). The CDR3 consists of 14 residues. Trimming took off 5 bases at V and 2 bases at J, with 14 bases between the two ends. The germline V gene has CDR1 DFQATT and CDR2 SNEGSKA (reference sequence).

At least ten counts were recorded for this clonotype. This chain uses TRBV12-3 or TRBV12-4 with TRBJ2-7; no clear D. The CDR3 extends over 14 amino acids. V lost 3 bases to trimming and J lost 4 bases, with 13 bases between them. The DNA of the CDR3 is TGTGCCAGCAGTTTCCCGGGCCCCTTATACGAGCAGTACTTC. Translated, it gives CASSFPGPLYEQYF.

The rearrangement links TRBV2 to TRBJ1-5; 7 bases map to TRBD1. V shed 6 bases, J shed 0 bases, and the junction held 8 bases outside the gene matches. The CDR3 consists of 16 residues. CDR1 and CDR2 (germline): SNHLY, FYNNEI. CDR3 region: CASSDPGQLSNQPQHF. CDR3 nucleotide sequence: TGTGCCAGCAGCGATCCGGGACAGCTTAGCAATCAGCCCCAGCATTTT.

There are a few counts of this clonotype. The chain combines TRBV20-1 with TRBJ1-6; D uncertain. The CDR3 consists of 16 residues. Trimming took 3 bases from V and 0 from J, leaving 12 bases between them. CDR1 DFQATT and CDR2 SNEGSKA come from the germline V gene (reference sequence). This CDR3 is CSASRTASSYNSPLHF. The DNA for the CDR3 is TGCAGTGCTAGTAGGACCGCGAGCTCCTATAATTCACCCCTCCACTTT.